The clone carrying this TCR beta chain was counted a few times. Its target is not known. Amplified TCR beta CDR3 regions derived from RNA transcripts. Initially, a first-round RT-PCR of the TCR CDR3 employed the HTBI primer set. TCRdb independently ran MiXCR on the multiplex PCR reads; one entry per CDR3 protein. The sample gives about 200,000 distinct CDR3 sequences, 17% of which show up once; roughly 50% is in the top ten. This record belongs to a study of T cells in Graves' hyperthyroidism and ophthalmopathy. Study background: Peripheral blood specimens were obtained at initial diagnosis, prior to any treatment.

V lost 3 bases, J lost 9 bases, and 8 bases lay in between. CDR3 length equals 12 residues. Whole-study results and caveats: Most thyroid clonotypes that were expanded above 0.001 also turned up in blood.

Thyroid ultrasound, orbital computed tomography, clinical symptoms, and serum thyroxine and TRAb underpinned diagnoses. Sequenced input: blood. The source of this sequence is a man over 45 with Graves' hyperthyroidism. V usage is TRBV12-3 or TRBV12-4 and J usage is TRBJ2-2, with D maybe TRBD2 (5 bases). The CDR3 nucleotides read TGTGCCAGCAGTTTGGCGGGCTGGGAGCTGTTTTTT. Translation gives CASSLAGWELFF.